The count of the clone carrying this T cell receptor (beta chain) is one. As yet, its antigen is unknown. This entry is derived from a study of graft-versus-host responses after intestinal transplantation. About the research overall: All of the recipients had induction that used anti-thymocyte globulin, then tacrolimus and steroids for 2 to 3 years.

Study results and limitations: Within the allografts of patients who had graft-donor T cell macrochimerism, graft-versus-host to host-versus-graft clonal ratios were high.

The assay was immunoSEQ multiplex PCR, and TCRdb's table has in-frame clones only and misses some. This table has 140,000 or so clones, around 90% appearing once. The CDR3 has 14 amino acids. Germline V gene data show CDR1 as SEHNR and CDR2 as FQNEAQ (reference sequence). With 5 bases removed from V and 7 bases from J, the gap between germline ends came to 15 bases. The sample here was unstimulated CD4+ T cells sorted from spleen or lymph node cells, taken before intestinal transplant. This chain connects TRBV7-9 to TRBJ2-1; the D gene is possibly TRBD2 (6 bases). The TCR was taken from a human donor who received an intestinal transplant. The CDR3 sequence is CASSLLRRENEQFF. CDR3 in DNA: TGTGCCAGCAGCCTTTTACGGAGGGAGAATGAGCAGTTCTTC.